This T cell receptor beta chain was recorded in a study of blood T cell repertoires in COVID-19. This CDR3 spans 15 amino acids. V lost 6 bases to trimming and J lost 4 bases; unmatched junction nucleotides: 7. In germline, CDR1 is SNHLY, CDR2 FYNNEI. Authors' data handling: Nucleated cell number was recorded as an estimate derived from reference gene primer amplification. The repertoire was sequenced with immunoSEQ multiplex PCR; TCRdb's copy has only in-frame clones and lacks some. V, J and clone size derive from that table, while D and trimming were established from the DNA sequence. The data show hundreds of thousands of clones, with about 89% seen just once and approximately 4.3% held by the top ten.

The chain uses TRBV2 and TRBJ2-5; 11 bases map to TRBD2. Sequenced: peripheral blood. The sequence was collected from a woman in her 30s with acute or convalescent COVID-19. The CDR3 coding sequence is TGTGCCAGCAGCCCAATACTAGCGGGGGTAGAGACCCAGTACTTC. Its protein is CASSPILAGVETQYF. Full variable domain (outside the CDR3, taken from reference TRBV2 and TRBJ2-5): EPEVTQTPSHQVTQMGQEVILRCVPISNHLYFYWYRQILGQKVEFLVSFYNNEISEKSEIFDDQFSVERPDGSNFTLKIRSTKLEDSAMYFCASSPILAGVETQYFGPGTRLLVL.